This entry describes one T cell receptor (beta chain). The ends lost 4 bases at V and 1 base at J; junction bases unmatched: 7. The CDR3 consists of 16 residues. Germline V lookup: CDR1 SGHRS, CDR2 YFSETQ. The sample comes from a study of blood T cell repertoires in COVID-19. TCRdb's copy holds only in-frame clones and misses some; the assay was immunoSEQ multiplex PCR. This repertoire shows fewer than 200,000 clones, over 80% found once; its top ten account for 7.8%. J is TRBJ2-3 and V is TRBV5-1; 9 nucleotides match TRBD1. This TCR came from a woman aged 60 to 75 with COVID-19, enrolled during active disease. Sequencing input: peripheral blood. The CDR3 loop is CASSVEQGAGTDTQYF. CDR3 in DNA: TGCGCCAGCAGCGTCGAACAGGGGGCCGGCACAGATACGCAGTATTTT.